Listed here is a single T cell receptor beta chain. Its antigen is unidentified. The data are from a study of T cells in localized non-small cell lung cancer. Study results and caveats: Adjacent lung held a median 57 of the top 100 tumor clones.

Germline-derived CDR1 and CDR2 are SGHTS and YDEGEE. There are 14 residues in the CDR3. V lost 6 bases to trimming and J lost 3 bases, with 16 bases between them. Method: immunoSEQ multiplex PCR; TCRdb's copy keeps in-frame clones and lacks some. The sample lists roughly 12,000 clones, around 83% occurring once. This TCR came from a male donor aged 60 or over with stage I lung adenocarcinoma. This material consisted of peripheral blood, taken before any cancer treatment. This rearrangement joins TRBV5-8 to TRBJ2-7, with D possibly being TRBD2 (6 bases). The CDR3: CASTRMDGSYEQYF. CDR3 in DNA: TGTGCCAGCACAAGGATGGACGGGAGCTACGAGCAGTACTTC.